The 9 T cell receptor beta chains below were found in one sample sequenced in a study of T cell repertoires in cytomegalovirus infection. TCRdb reprocessed the reads via MiXCR and lists one record per CDR3 protein. The repertoire holds approximately 730,000 distinct CDR3 sequences, with roughly 28% as singletons. No antigen has been identified for these receptors. The source was cultured CD8+ T cells from PBMCs, collected from culture after CMV antigen stimulation. The receptor source for this set is a human donor in good health (CMV status not recorded). Some clones in this sample may be carry-over from other donors' samples.

A single count supports this clonotype. The V gene is TRBV29-1, the J gene TRBJ1-2; D is unclear. The V end lost 0 bases, the J end lost 4 bases, and 6 bases lay between the germline ends. The CDR3 runs 12 residues. Looked up from germline, CDR1 is SQVTM and CDR2 is ANQGSEA. CDR3 protein: CSVEDRTYGYTF. The CDR3 DNA reads as TGCAGCGTTGAAGATCGAACCTATGGCTACACCTTC.

As for this clonotype: Being one base from a much bigger clone, this may be a read error. The DNA is left out, because the CDR3 cannot be placed on it with certainty; the CDR3 is given as TCRdb lists it. The rearrangement joins TRBV7-8 to TRBJ2-2; TRBD1 is the table's D call, not checked against the DNA. Including both end residues, the CDR3 is 17 amino acids long. CDR1 and CDR2 from the germline V gene are SGHVS and FQNEAQ. The chain's CDR3 is CASSLRWGQGNTGELLF.

J is TRBJ1-1 and V is TRBV5-1; D remains unclear. Trimming removed 1 base at V and 5 bases at J, with 9 bases between. The germline V gene has CDR1 SGHRS and CDR2 YFSETQ. The CDR3 consists of 13 residues. This chain's CDR3 is CASSLTWGTEAFF. Here the CDR3 DNA reads TGCGCCAGCAGCTTGACTTGGGGAACTGAAGCTTTCTTT. The full variable domain, with the rest looked up from reference TRBV5-1 and TRBJ1-1, is KAGVTQTPRYLIKTRGQQVTLSCSPISGHRSVSWYQQTPGQGLQFLFEYFSETQRNKGNFPGRFSGRQFSNSRSEMNVSTLELGDSALYLCASSLTWGTEAFFGQGTRLTVV.

The sample holds many counts of this clonotype. The J gene is TRBJ2-7, the V gene TRBV7-9, with 8 nucleotides matching TRBD1. The germline CDR1 and CDR2 sequences are SEHNR and FQNEAQ (reference sequence). V lost 4 bases, J lost 4 bases, and 9 bases stayed unmatched. This CDR3 is built from 15 residues. The CDR3 DNA is TGTGCCAGCAGCTCGGCCCTGGACAGGGCTTACGAGCAGTACTTC. This translates into CASSSALDRAYEQYF.

J is TRBJ1-1 and V is TRBV29-1, with D unresolved. The germline gives CDR1 SQVTM, CDR2 ANQGSEA. V was trimmed by 7 bases and J by 0 bases, leaving 9 bases between them. The CDR3 is made up of 12 amino acids. The CDR3 DNA follows: TGCAGCGCTGGGAGGATGAACACTGAAGCTTTCTTT. Residues: CSAGRMNTEAFF.

The CDR3 region is CASSLPLRGPDEKLFF. The DNA for the CDR3 is TGTGCCAGCAGCCTACCCCTCAGGGGGCCGGATGAAAAACTGTTTTTT. J is TRBJ1-4 and V is TRBV7-9; 8 positions agree with TRBD1. The CDR3 spans 16 residues. CDR1 and CDR2 (germline): SEHNR, FQNEAQ (reference sequence). V shed 5 bases and J 6 bases; nucleotides not matched to a gene: 11.

This clonotype has at least ten counts. This CDR3 reads CASSPAAYGYTF. The CDR3 nucleotides read TGTGCCAGCAGCCCAGCTGCCTATGGCTACACCTTC. The V gene is TRBV7-9, the J gene TRBJ1-2; D call uncertain. The germline CDR1 and CDR2 sequences are SEHNR and FQNEAQ (reference sequence). V lost 5 bases to trimming and J lost 4 bases, with 8 bases between them. The CDR3 is 12 amino acids.

DNA for the CDR3: TGCGCCAGCAGCTTGTCGAAGACAGATACGCAGTATTTT. It is translated as CASSLSKTDTQYF. The rearrangement joins TRBV5-1 to TRBJ2-3; D is ambiguous. The CDR3 has 13 residues. Germline loops: CDR1 SGHRS, CDR2 YFSETQ. V was clipped by 1 base and J by 3 bases, with 6 bases between them.

In DNA form, the CDR3 reads TGTGCCAGCAGTAGGACAGCGGGCACCGGGGAGCTGTTTTTT. It codes for CASSRTAGTGELFF. The chain couples TRBV6-6 to TRBJ2-2; D assignment may be TRBD1 or TRBD2 (6 bases each). This CDR3 contains 14 residues. Trimming stripped 5 bases from V and 4 bases from J, with 11 bases between. CDR1 and CDR2 from the germline V gene are MNHNY and SVGAGI (reference sequence).